This TCR beta chain was found in a study of T cells after yellow fever vaccination. J was trimmed by 1 base and V by 5 bases; bases with no gene match: 6. CDR1 and CDR2 from the germline V gene are MGHRA and YSYEKL. The length of the CDR3 is 15 residues. One entry per CDR3 protein, called by TCRdb with MiXCR from the 5' RACE reads. Among hundreds of thousands of distinct CDR3 sequences listed, 21% were seen once. Study conclusions and caveats: A large majority of primary-vaccination clones showed up again after the booster (approximately 95% CD4, around 90% CD8). Contamination by abundant bulk-population clonotypes could be present in FACS-sorted repertoires. Though it reached lower strength, the secondary response hit its peak faster, day 5 versus 15. CD4 and CD8 compartments shared a small share of clonotypes, likely from convergent recombination.

This clonotype was observed a few times. Its antigen is unidentified. The rearrangement links TRBV4-1 to TRBJ2-3; 7 bases are a match to TRBD1. The specimen was PBMCs, collected roughly 23 days after the first yellow fever vaccination. The sequence came from a man younger than 35 who received the YFV17D yellow fever vaccine. The CDR3 loop reads CASSSGQKGTDTQYF. For the CDR3, the DNA is TGCGCCAGCAGCTCGGGACAGAAAGGCACAGATACGCAGTATTTT.